A single sample gave rise to the 30 T cell receptor beta chains below, sequenced in a study of blood T cell repertoires in COVID-19. The table came from immunoSEQ multiplex PCR; TCRdb's copy has only in-frame clones and leaves some out. There are tens of thousands of clones in the sample; 82% occur only once, and approximately 13% lies in the top ten. Sequencing was performed on peripheral blood. The source is an elderly woman with acute or convalescent COVID-19.

V usage is TRBV5-3 and J usage is TRBJ1-1; D call uncertain. TRBV5-3 is recorded as an ORF, its role being uncertain. The CDR3 consists of 14 residues. Trimming left V 4 bases short and J 5 bases short, with 15 bases between. The CDR3 coding sequence is TGTGCCAGAAGCAATAGGTCTAGGGAGACTGAAGCTTTCTTT. It codes for CARSNRSRETEAFF.

The rearrangement uses TRBV6-5 and TRBJ2-7; possible D gene TRBD1, 6 bases. The germline CDR1 and CDR2 sequences are MNHEY and SVGAGI. The CDR3 sequence is 15 residues long. V lost 4 bases, J lost 0 bases, and 13 bases lay in between. The CDR3 DNA is TGTGCCAGCAGTTGGGGGCCCCCGGGCTCCTACGAGCAGTACTTC. Translation gives CASSWGPPGSYEQYF.

This clone was seen more than once but under ten times. The V and J genes are TRBV7-8 and TRBJ2-5; TRBD2 matches at 14 bases. CDR1 is SGHVS and CDR2 is FQNEAQ in the germline V gene. The CDR3 has 17 amino acids. Losses at the gene ends were 3 bases for V and 3 bases for J; bases not matched to a gene: 6. Here the CDR3 reads CASSFPTSGRAKETQYF. The CDR3 coding sequence is TGTGCCAGCAGCTTCCCGACTAGCGGGAGGGCCAAAGAGACCCAGTACTTC.

With regard to this clone: The sample carries other DNA sequences with the same CDR3. CDR3 nucleotide sequence: TGTGCCAGCAGCGTAGACCAGGGGGGTGGCTACACCTTC. Translating it yields CASSVDQGGGYTF. The chain couples TRBV9 to TRBJ1-2; 7 bases line up with TRBD1. The CDR3 consists of 13 residues. Germline lookup yields CDR1 SGDLS and CDR2 YYNGEE. V dropped 0 bases and J dropped 7; count of bases not matched to a gene: 3.

Here the CDR3 DNA reads TGTGCCAGCAGTCAGCGGGGGGGGGCAGATACGCAGTATTTT. Its translation: CASSQRGGADTQYF. This chain links TRBV6-5 with TRBJ2-3, with 10 positions matching TRBD2. The CDR3 loop spans 14 amino acids. With 5 bases clipped from V and 4 bases from J, the junction kept 3 bases outside the gene matches. Germline CDR1 is MNHEY and CDR2 is SVGAGI.

The rearrangement joins TRBV12-5 to TRBJ1-1; D not resolved. CDR3 length: 13 amino acids. Trimming removed 1 base at V and 8 bases at J, with 11 bases between. CDR1 LGHNT and CDR2 FRNRAP come from the germline V gene. Written as DNA, the CDR3 is TGTGCTAGTGGTTTGGAGGGAGAAAGGGAAGCTTTCTTT. This codes for CASGLEGEREAFF.

This chain joins TRBV20-1 and TRBJ1-4; D is ambiguous. The CDR3 spans 15 residues. Germline CDR1 reads DFQATT; CDR2 reads SNEGSKA (reference sequence). The V gene lost 3 bases and the J gene lost 0 bases, with 11 bases spanning the gap. The CDR3 bases are TGCAGTGCTAGTCGTGGAGCCGCAACTAATGAAAAACTGTTTTTT. Translated, it gives CSASRGAATNEKLFF.

V is TRBV6-5 and J is TRBJ2-7; possible D gene TRBD1, 6 bases. This CDR3 has 15 residues. CDR1 and CDR2 from the germline V gene are MNHEY and SVGAGI. Trimming pared 4 bases from V and 0 bases from J, leaving 13 bases between. The CDR3 coding sequence is TGTGCCAGCAGTTTCCGACAGGAAAGCTCCTACGAGCAGTACTTC. This gives the protein CASSFRQESSYEQYF.

This chain connects TRBV3-1 (or the pseudogene TRBV3-2) to TRBJ2-1, with a tentative D call TRBD2 (5 bases). Per the germline V gene, CDR1 is LGHDT and CDR2 is YNNKEL (reference sequence). The CDR3 totals 16 residues. Trimming took 4 bases from V and 4 from J, leaving 17 bases between them. The CDR3 DNA is TGTGCCAGCAGCCCCCCGGGTAGCGCAGAATACAATGAGCAGTTCTTC. Translated, it gives CASSPPGSAEYNEQFF.

This clone was seen a handful of times. The DNA of the CDR3 is TGCGCCAGCAGCTTTAGGGGGACCTCTGGGGCCAACGTCCTGACTTTC. Protein product: CASSFRGTSGANVLTF. V usage is TRBV5-1 and J usage is TRBJ2-6; a possible D gene is TRBD1 (6 bases). Germline V lookup: CDR1 SGHRS, CDR2 YFSETQ. Trimming cost V 2 bases and J 0 bases, with 9 bases left between them. The CDR3 is 16 residues long.

The chain has TRBV11-3 and TRBJ2-2; D call uncertain. This CDR3 is 11 amino acids long. CDR1 SGHNT and CDR2 YENEEA come from the germline V gene. V lost 4 bases and J lost 7, with 4 bases in between. The CDR3: CASSSYGELFF. The CDR3, as DNA: TGTGCCAGCAGCTCCTACGGGGAGCTGTTTTTT.

This clone showed up just once. The chain combines TRBV5-6 with TRBJ2-7; TRBD2 agrees at 8 bases. From germline, CDR1 is SGHDT and CDR2 YYEEEE. Unmatched junction bases numbered 12, after V lost 3 bases and J lost 4 bases. CDR3 length: 16 amino acids. The CDR3 nucleotides are TGTGCCAGCAGCTACGGACAGCTTCTAGCGGGTTACGAGCAGTACTTC. Translation: CASSYGQLLAGYEQYF.

The rearrangement links TRBV7-2 to TRBJ1-1; D is ambiguous. V dropped 6 bases and J dropped 1 base, with 15 bases sitting between them. Germline CDR1 reads SGHTA; CDR2 reads FQGNSA. The CDR3 sequence is 15 residues long. CDR3 region: CASRSDLIANTEAFF. CDR3 DNA sequence: TGTGCCAGCAGGAGCGACTTAATCGCGAACACTGAAGCTTTCTTT.

V and J are TRBV5-8 and TRBJ1-4; 10 bases line up with TRBD1. The germline CDR1 and CDR2 sequences are SGHTS and YDEGEE. The CDR3 length is 14 residues. J lost 8 bases, V lost 7 bases, and 8 bases had no gene match. The CDR3: CASRVVTGGEKLFF. For the CDR3, the DNA is TGTGCCAGCCGAGTGGTGACAGGGGGCGAAAAACTGTTTTTT.

V is TRBV28 and J is TRBJ2-5, with D possibly TRBD1 on 6 matching bases. Trimming stripped 6 bases from V and 0 bases from J, with 11 bases between. This CDR3 comprises 14 residues. Germline lookup yields CDR1 MDHEN and CDR2 SYDVKM. The CDR3 spells CASSMQGYQETQYF. The CDR3 DNA reads TGTGCCAGCAGCATGCAGGGGTACCAAGAGACCCAGTACTTC.

This rearrangement joins TRBV27 to TRBJ2-7; no definite D call. The germline V gene has CDR1 MNHEY and CDR2 SMNVEV (reference sequence). The CDR3 has 14 residues. Trimming removed 1 base at V and 1 base at J, with 8 bases between. This chain's CDR3 is CASSLWPDSYEQYF. CDR3 nucleotide sequence: TGTGCCAGCAGTTTATGGCCAGATTCCTACGAGCAGTACTTC.

CDR3 DNA: TGTGCCATCAGCCAGGGAGGACAAGAGACCCAGTACTTC. Translating it yields CAISQGGQETQYF. The V gene is TRBV10-3, the J gene TRBJ2-5; the D gene is possibly TRBD2 (6 bases). CDR3 length: 13 residues. Germline values: CDR1 ENHRY, CDR2 SYGVKD. V was cut by 6 bases and J by 2 bases, with 10 bases left in between.

The chain combines TRBV14 with TRBJ2-7; 8 bases map to TRBD2. The V gene's germline CDR1 is SGHDN and CDR2 FVKESK. V trimming: 0 bases; J trimming: 4 bases; junction bases outside the gene matches: 8. The CDR3 extends over 16 amino acids. The CDR3 nucleotides are TGTGCCAGCAGCCAAGACCGGGAGGGCCGTTATTACGAGCAGTACTTC. It is translated as CASSQDREGRYYEQYF. Full variable domain (rest looked up from reference TRBV14 and TRBJ2-7): EAGVTQFPSHSVIEKGQTVTLRCDPISGHDNLYWYRRVMGKEIKFLLHFVKESKQDESGMPNNRFLAERTGGTYSTLKVQPAELEDSGVYFCASSQDREGRYYEQYFGPGTRLTVT.

This clone was observed once. The V gene is TRBV6-1, the J gene TRBJ2-2; D may be TRBD1 (5 bases). The V and J ends lost 0 bases and 7 bases respectively, with 9 bases between them. CDR1 and CDR2 from the germline V gene are MNHNS and SASEGT. The CDR3 runs to 14 residues. The CDR3 DNA reads as TGTGCCAGCAGTGAAGCACAGGTGGGCGGGGAGCTGTTTTTT. Residues: CASSEAQVGGELFF.

The chain carries TRBV7-9 and TRBJ1-5, with D possibly being TRBD1 (5 bases). Looked up from germline, CDR1 is SEHNR and CDR2 is FQNEAQ (reference sequence). The CDR3 covers 14 residues. Trimming took off 3 bases at V and 6 bases at J, with 12 bases between the two ends. CDR3 protein: CASSLYGASQPQHF. The CDR3, as DNA: TGTGCCAGCAGCTTGTATGGGGCGAGTCAGCCCCAGCATTTT.

This sequence joins TRBV4-1 and TRBJ2-1; tentative D call: TRBD2 (6 bases). This CDR3 region has 16 residues. The V gene lost 2 bases and the J gene lost 6 bases, with 17 bases spanning the gap. Germline V gene sequence: CDR1 MGHRA, CDR2 YSYEKL. CDR3 in amino acids: CASSQRLDPHTNEQFF. In DNA, the CDR3 is TGCGCCAGCAGCCAACGACTAGACCCCCATACCAATGAGCAGTTCTTC.

This clone was picked up one time. The J gene is TRBJ1-3, the V gene TRBV3-1 (or the pseudogene TRBV3-2); D call uncertain. This CDR3 comprises 14 residues. CDR1 LGHDT and CDR2 YNNKEL come from the germline V gene (reference sequence). The V and J ends lost 6 bases and 2 bases respectively, with 11 bases between them. The CDR3, as DNA: TGTGCCAGCAGTCGAGGCGCGACTGGAAACACCATATATTTT. Its translation: CASSRGATGNTIYF.

The J gene is TRBJ1-1, the V gene TRBV30; 10 bases agree with TRBD1. V lost 0 bases, J lost 3 bases, and 7 bases stayed unmatched. The CDR3 extends over 16 amino acids. Germline CDR1 reads GTSNPN; CDR2 reads SVGIG (reference sequence). CDR3 sequence: CAWSVRDRGSHTEAFF. As DNA, the CDR3 is TGTGCCTGGAGTGTACGGGACAGGGGCTCACACACTGAAGCTTTCTTT. The full variable domain, in which reference TRBV30 and TRBJ1-1 provide the parts outside the CDR3, is SQTIHQWPATLVQPVGSPLSLECTVEGTSNPNLYWYRQAAGRGLQLLFYSVGIGQISSEVPQNLSASRPQDRQFILSSKKLLLSDSGFYLCAWSVRDRGSHTEAFFGQGTRLTVV.

The chain links TRBV5-4 to TRBJ2-1, with D perhaps matching TRBD2 (5 bases). Trimming stripped 2 bases from V and 2 bases from J, with 14 bases between. Germline-derived CDR1 and CDR2 are SGHNT and YYREEE (reference sequence). This CDR3 has 16 amino acids. The CDR3 DNA is TGTGCCAGCAGCTTATCGGGCGGGTCAGCCTACAATGAGCAGTTCTTC. Translated, it gives CASSLSGGSAYNEQFF.

The chain combines TRBV11-3 with TRBJ2-1; TRBD2 matches 8 bases. The trim removed 5 bases at V and 3 bases at J, leaving 6 bases unmatched. The CDR3 contains 15 residues. CDR1 SGHNT and CDR2 YENEEA come from the germline V gene. The CDR3 is CASSPDGTSYNEQFF. CDR3 in DNA: TGTGCCAGCAGCCCCGACGGGACTAGCTACAATGAGCAGTTCTTC.

This clone was recorded once. The chain links TRBV5-6 to TRBJ2-7, with 11 bases lining up with TRBD1. CDR3 length: 16 residues. The V segment lost 2 bases and the J segment 2 bases; nucleotides outside the gene matches: 6. Per germline, CDR1 SGHDT and CDR2 YYEEEE. CDR3 residues: CASSFYQGQGAYEQYF. CDR3 nucleotides: TGTGCCAGCAGCTTTTATCAGGGACAGGGGGCCTACGAGCAGTACTTC.

Notes on this clone: At one of its ends the junction is not consistent with the germline gene, which may arise from a read error. This chain connects TRBV5-1 to TRBJ1-5, with a possible D match to TRBD1 (5 bases). The CDR3 is 15 amino acids. Germline assignment: CDR1 SGHRS and CDR2 YFSETQ. The CDR3 DNA reads TGCGCCAGCAGGTTGGCGGGGGATAGCAATCAGCCCCAGCATTTT. It encodes CASRLAGDSNQPQHF.

This rearrangement joins TRBV5-8 to TRBJ2-1, with D possibly matching TRBD1 (6 bases). The CDR3 length is 14 residues. Germline V gives CDR1 SGHTS, CDR2 YDEGEE. Trimming took 0 bases from V and 6 from J, leaving 10 bases between them. CDR3 DNA sequence: TGTGCCAGCAGCTTGGGACAGGTGACCAATGAGCAGTTCTTC. As protein: CASSLGQVTNEQFF.

V is TRBV27 and J is TRBJ1-2, with TRBD1 matching over 7 bases. J was trimmed by 5 bases and V by 2 bases; bases with no gene match: 8. The CDR3 contains 15 residues. Germline V gene data show CDR1 as MNHEY and CDR2 as SMNVEV (reference sequence). DNA for the CDR3: TGTGCCAGCAGTTTACTAGGAGGGGGCGGATATGGCTACACCTTC. Its protein is CASSLLGGGGYGYTF.

V gene TRBV5-1 combines with J gene TRBJ2-3, with 7 bases matching TRBD1. Germline V gene data show CDR1 as SGHRS and CDR2 as YFSETQ. With V trimmed by 0 bases and J by 6 bases, 4 bases remained unmatched. CDR3 length equals 14 residues. CDR3 nucleotide sequence: TGCGCCAGCAGCTTGGAAGGGGGCCTGGATACGCAGTATTTT. Amino acids: CASSLEGGLDTQYF.